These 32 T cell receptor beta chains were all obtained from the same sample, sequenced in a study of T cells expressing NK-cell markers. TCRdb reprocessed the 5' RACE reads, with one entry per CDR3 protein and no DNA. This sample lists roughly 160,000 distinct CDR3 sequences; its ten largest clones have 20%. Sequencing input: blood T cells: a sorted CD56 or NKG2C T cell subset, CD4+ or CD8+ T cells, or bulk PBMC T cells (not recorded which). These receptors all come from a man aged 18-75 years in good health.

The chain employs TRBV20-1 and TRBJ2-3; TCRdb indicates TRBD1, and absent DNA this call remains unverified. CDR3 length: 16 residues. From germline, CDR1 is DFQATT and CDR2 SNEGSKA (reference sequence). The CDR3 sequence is CSARDILGVGTDTQYF.

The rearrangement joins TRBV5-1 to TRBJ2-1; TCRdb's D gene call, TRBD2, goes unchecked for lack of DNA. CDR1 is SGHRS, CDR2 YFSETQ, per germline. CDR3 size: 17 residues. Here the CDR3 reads CASSPITGGGLQYEQFF.

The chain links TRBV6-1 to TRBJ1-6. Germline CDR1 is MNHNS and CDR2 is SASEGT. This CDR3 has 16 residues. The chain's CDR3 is CAIRESDYSYNSPLHF.

The chain's CDR3 is CASSLTGGTYEQYF. V is TRBV7-9 and J is TRBJ2-7; TCRdb's assignment of TRBD1 cannot be checked, as there is no DNA. Germline V CDR1 and CDR2: SEHNR, FQNEAQ (reference sequence). The CDR3 is 14 residues long.

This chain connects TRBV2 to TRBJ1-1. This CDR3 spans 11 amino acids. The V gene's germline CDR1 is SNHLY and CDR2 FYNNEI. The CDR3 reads CASSVGAEAFF.

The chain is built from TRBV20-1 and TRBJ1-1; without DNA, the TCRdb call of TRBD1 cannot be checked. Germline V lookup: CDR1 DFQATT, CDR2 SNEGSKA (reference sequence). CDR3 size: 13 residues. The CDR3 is CSARDMRGTEAFF.

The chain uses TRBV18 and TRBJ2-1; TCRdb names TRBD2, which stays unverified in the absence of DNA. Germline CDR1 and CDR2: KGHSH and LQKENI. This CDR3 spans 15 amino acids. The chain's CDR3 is CASSLTDGSYNEQFF.

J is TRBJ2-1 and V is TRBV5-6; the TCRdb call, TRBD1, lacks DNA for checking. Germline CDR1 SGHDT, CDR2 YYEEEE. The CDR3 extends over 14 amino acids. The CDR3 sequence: CASRGTGSWDEQFF.

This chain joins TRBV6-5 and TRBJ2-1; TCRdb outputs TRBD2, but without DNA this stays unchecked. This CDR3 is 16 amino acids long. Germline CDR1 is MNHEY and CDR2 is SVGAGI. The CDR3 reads CASSSTWSGGANEQFF.

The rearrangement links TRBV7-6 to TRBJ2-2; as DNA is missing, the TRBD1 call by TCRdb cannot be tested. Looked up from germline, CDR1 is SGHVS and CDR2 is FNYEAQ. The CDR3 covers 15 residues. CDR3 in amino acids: CASSLNQGATGELFF.

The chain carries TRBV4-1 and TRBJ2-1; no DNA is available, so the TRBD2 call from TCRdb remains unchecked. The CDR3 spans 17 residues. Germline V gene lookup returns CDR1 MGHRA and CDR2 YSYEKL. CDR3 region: CASSQEATSGGQNEQFF.

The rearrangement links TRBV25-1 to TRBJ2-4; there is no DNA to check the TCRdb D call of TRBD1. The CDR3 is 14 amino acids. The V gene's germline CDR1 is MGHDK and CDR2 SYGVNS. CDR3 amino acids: CASSSGQGINIQYF.

The CDR3 sequence: CASSGQGATYEQYF. This rearrangement joins TRBV7-9 to TRBJ2-7; TCRdb selects TRBD1, and the lack of DNA leaves this call unchecked. Germline values: CDR1 SEHNR, CDR2 FQNEAQ (reference sequence). There are 14 residues in the CDR3.

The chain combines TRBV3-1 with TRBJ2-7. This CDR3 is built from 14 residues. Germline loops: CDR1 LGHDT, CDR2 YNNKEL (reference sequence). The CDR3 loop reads CASSQGLRDYEQYF.

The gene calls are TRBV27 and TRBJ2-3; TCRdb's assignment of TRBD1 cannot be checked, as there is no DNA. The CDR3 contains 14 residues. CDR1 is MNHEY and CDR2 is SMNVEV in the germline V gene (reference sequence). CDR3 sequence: CATGGRQGTDTQYF.

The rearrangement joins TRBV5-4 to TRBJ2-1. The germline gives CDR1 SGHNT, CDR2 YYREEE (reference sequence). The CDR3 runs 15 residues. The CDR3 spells CASSRMGTTYNEQFF.

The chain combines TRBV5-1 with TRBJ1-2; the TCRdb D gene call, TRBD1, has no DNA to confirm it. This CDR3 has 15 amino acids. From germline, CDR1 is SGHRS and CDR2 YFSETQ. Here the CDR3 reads CASSLTPAGVYGYTF. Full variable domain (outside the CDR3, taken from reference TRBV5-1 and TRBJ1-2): KAGVTQTPRYLIKTRGQQVTLSCSPISGHRSVSWYQQTPGQGLQFLFEYFSETQRNKGNFPGRFSGRQFSNSRSEMNVSTLELGDSALYLCASSLTPAGVYGYTFGSGTRLTVV.

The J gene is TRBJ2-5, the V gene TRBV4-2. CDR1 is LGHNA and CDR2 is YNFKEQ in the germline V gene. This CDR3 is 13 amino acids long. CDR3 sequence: CASSQVIGETQYF.

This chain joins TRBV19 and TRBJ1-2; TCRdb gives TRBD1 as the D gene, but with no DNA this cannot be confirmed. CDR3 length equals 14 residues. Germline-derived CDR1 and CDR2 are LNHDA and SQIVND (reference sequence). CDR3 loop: CASSYTPGMDGYTF.

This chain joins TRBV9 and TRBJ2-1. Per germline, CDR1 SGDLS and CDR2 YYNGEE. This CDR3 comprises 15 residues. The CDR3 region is CASSVGGAYYNEQFF. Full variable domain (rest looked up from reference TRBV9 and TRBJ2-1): DSGVTQTPKHLITATGQRVTLRCSPRSGDLSVYWYQQSLDQGLQFLIQYYNGEERAKGNILERFSAQQFPDLHSELNLSSLELGDSALYFCASSVGGAYYNEQFFGPGTRLTVL.

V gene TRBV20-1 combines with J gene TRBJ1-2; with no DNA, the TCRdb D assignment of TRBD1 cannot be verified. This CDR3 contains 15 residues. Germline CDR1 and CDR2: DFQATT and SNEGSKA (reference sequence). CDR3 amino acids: CSARGPDRTPYGYTF.

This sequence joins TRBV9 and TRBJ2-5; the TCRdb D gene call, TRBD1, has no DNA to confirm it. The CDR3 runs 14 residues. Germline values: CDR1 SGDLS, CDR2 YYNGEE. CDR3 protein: CASSARDKQETQYF.

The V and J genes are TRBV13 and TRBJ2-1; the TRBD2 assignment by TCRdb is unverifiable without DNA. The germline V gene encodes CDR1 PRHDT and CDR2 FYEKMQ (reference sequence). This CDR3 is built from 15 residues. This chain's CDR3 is CASSLGTPRGGKQFF.

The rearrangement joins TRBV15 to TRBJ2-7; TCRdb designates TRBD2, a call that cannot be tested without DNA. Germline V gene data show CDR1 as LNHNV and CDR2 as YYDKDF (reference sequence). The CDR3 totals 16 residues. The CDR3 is CATSRDEELAASEQYF.

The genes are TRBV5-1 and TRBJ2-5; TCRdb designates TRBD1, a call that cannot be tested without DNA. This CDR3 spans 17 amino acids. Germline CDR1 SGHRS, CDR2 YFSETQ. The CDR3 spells CASSLWDTFTIQETQYF.

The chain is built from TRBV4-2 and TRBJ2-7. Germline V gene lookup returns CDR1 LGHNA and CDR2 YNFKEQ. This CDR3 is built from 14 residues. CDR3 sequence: CASSQEGSNYEQYF.

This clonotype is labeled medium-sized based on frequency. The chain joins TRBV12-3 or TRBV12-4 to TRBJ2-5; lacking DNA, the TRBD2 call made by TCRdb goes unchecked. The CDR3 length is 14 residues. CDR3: CASSPSGVGETQYF.

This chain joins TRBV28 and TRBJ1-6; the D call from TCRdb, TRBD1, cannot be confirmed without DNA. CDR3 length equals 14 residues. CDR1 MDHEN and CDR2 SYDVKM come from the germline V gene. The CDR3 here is CASSFGTGNSPLHF. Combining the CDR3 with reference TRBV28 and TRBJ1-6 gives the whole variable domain DVKVTQSSRYLVKRTGEKVFLECVQDMDHENMFWYRQDPGLGLRLIYFSYDVKMKEKGDIPEGYSVSREKKERFSLILESASTNQTSMYLCASSFGTGNSPLHFGNGTRLTVT.

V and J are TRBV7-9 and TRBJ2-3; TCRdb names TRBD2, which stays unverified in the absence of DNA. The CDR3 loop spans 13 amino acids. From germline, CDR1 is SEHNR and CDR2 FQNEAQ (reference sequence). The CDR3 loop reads CASSLGLADTQYF.

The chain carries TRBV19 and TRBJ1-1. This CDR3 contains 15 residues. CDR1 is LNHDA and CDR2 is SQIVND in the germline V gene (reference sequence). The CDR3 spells CASSMETLMNTEAFF.

The CDR3 here is CASSQDGGKTLHF. This chain links TRBV4-2 with TRBJ1-6; no DNA is available, so the TRBD1 call from TCRdb remains unchecked. The CDR3 runs 13 residues. From germline, CDR1 is LGHNA and CDR2 YNFKEQ.

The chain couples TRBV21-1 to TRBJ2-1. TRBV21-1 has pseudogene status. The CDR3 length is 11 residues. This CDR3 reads CASSKAPWQFF.